The table lists the clone carrying this T cell receptor (beta chain) with many counts. Antigen: not known. This entry is derived from a study of blood T cells in healthy people across ages. Background on the study: About one barcoded beta molecule per two T cells was captured by template switching. Study conclusions and caveats: Age brought a roughly linear fall in TCR beta diversity measured per million T cells.

Per germline, CDR1 MGHRA and CDR2 YSYEKL. V lost 0 bases and J lost 6, with 15 bases in between. The CDR3 has 15 amino acids. Together with a sample-barcoded 5' primer, a J-beta primer mix was included in a second PCR lasting about 7 to 12 cycles. Each of the cDNA molecules was tagged by a template-switch adaptor with 12 random nucleotides. TCRdb re-called the 5' RACE reads through MiXCR, storing one row per CDR3 protein. The repertoire includes around 1,600,000 distinct CDR3 sequences, under 55% of them detected once, and under 5% sits in the top ten. This TCR came from a woman under 30 in good health. V usage is TRBV4-1 and J usage is TRBJ2-7; D may be TRBD2 (5 bases). The specimen was blood. For the CDR3, the DNA is TGCGCCAGCAGCCAAGATGTCGGTGCGGGCGCCGAGCAGTACTTC. Protein sequence: CASSQDVGAGAEQYF.